The clone carrying this TCR beta chain occurred a few times. Its matching antigen is unknown. The data were taken from a study of T cell repertoires in cytomegalovirus infection. Study-level information: Public TCR beta signatures marked donors with CMV infection and the matching HLA.

TCRdb called the reads again in MiXCR, with one record for every CDR3 protein. In the table there are about 570,000 distinct CDR3 sequences, over 35% of which are singletons. The source material was cultured PBMCs, sampled from culture after CMV antigen stimulation. This sequence was found in a human donor in good health (CMV status not recorded). Some clones in this sample may be carry-over from other donors' samples.

For the CDR3, the DNA is TGTGCCAGCAGCTTATTGATGGGGCCACCCCCTAACTCCTACGAGCAGTACTTC. Translation gives CASSLLMGPPPNSYEQYF. This chain connects TRBV7-8 to TRBJ2-7, with D possibly being TRBD1 (5 bases). V lost 2 bases and J 0 bases, leaving 20 bases between the germline ends. There are 18 residues in the CDR3. The V gene's germline CDR1 is SGHVS and CDR2 FQNEAQ.